These T cell receptor beta chains were read from a single sample in a study of CD8 T cells in ankylosing spondylitis. Via MiXCR, TCRdb re-called the 5' RACE reads, giving one row per CDR3 protein. The sample contains roughly 180,000 distinct CDR3 sequences, roughly 13% of which appear only once. The sequenced material came from blood, either unsorted or a sorted T cell fraction (not recorded which). Receptors originate from a male donor with ankylosing spondylitis or in good health (not recorded which). CDR3s include the opening cysteine and the closing phenylalanine or tryptophan. A D gene is named only where the DNA matches it firmly. Clone size is shown for a subset of rows, as once, few, many or a class of expanded clone.

CDR3 | DNA | D | J | V | size
CASSSTSSDTQYF | TGTGCCAGCAGCTCGACTAGTTCAGATACGCAGTATTTT | - | TRBJ2-3 | TRBV7-9 | few
CASSLDGMVAGVYEQYF | TGTGCCAGCAGCTTGGACGGGATGGTAGCGGGTGTCTACGAGCAGTACTTC | TRBD2 | TRBJ2-7 | TRBV5-6 | -
CASSSGLMSSYNEQFF | TGTGCCAGCTCATCGGGACTGATGAGCTCCTACAATGAGCAGTTCTTC | - | TRBJ2-1 | TRBV6-1 | few
CASSLVETRYNEQFF | TGTGCCAGCAGCTTAGTCGAGACTCGGTACAATGAGCAGTTCTTC | - | TRBJ2-1 | TRBV7-8 | many
CASSDRDRDYEQYF | TGTGCCAGCAGCGACCGGGACAGAGACTACGAGCAGTACTTC | TRBD1 | TRBJ2-7 | TRBV6-1 | -
CASSLAENDPNEQFF | TGTGCCAGCAGCTTAGCGGAGAACGACCCCAATGAGCAGTTCTTC | - | TRBJ2-1 | TRBV7-9 | -
CASKEGLINSPLHF | TGTGCCAGCAAGGAAGGACTGATTAATTCACCCCTCCACTTT | - | TRBJ1-6 | TRBV25-1 | few
CASSLGGPHYEQYF | TGTGCCAGCAGTCTCGGGGGCCCCCACTACGAGCAGTACTTC | - | TRBJ2-7 | TRBV27 | few
CASSLAWVETQYF | TGCGCCAGCAGCTTGGCGTGGGTAGAGACCCAGTACTTC | - | TRBJ2-5 | TRBV5-1 | few
CASSPGTSGRAIYNEQFF | TGCGCCAGCAGCCCTGGGACTAGCGGGAGGGCCATCTACAATGAGCAGTTCTTC | TRBD2 | TRBJ2-1 | TRBV5-1 | -
CSVAGAYPDTQYF | TGCAGCGTTGCCGGGGCTTATCCAGATACGCAGTATTTT | - | TRBJ2-3 | TRBV29-1 | many
CASSLGANYGYTF | TGTGCCAGCAGCTTAGGGGCTAACTATGGCTACACCTTC | - | TRBJ1-2 | TRBV7-9 | few
CASSAGLAGGPPISSSTDTQYF | TGCGCCAGCAGCGCCGGACTAGCGGGGGGGCCTCCTATTTCTTCTAGCACAGATACGCAGTATTTT | TRBD2 | TRBJ2-3 | TRBV5-1 | -
CASSLGLGETQYF | TGCGCCAGCAGCTTAGGACTTGGAGAGACCCAGTACTTC | - | TRBJ2-5 | TRBV5-1 | many
CASSPAWDSTDTQYF | TGTGCCAGCAGTCCCGCCTGGGACAGCACAGATACGCAGTATTTT | - | TRBJ2-3 | TRBV6-1 | -
CASSWTVPAYEQYF | TGTGCCAGCAGCTGGACAGTTCCCGCCTACGAGCAGTACTTC | - | TRBJ2-7 | TRBV7-8 | -
CASSLGTNTDTQYF | TGTGCCAGCAGCTTGGGGACAAACACAGATACGCAGTATTTT | - | TRBJ2-3 | TRBV5-6 | -
CATSRDLGTDSNQPQHF | TGTGCCACCAGCAGAGATCTTGGGACGGATAGCAATCAGCCCCAGCATTTT | - | TRBJ1-5 | TRBV15 | -
CASSLDSGRQYEQYF | TGCGCCAGCAGCTTGGATAGCGGGAGACAGTACGAGCAGTACTTC | TRBD2 | TRBJ2-7 | TRBV5-1 | many
CASSLGTSLSTDTQYF | TGCGCCAGCAGCTTGGGGACTAGCCTTAGCACAGATACGCAGTATTTT | TRBD2 | TRBJ2-3 | TRBV5-1 | -
CASSYVQGLPEETQYF | TGTGCCAGCAGTTACGTTCAGGGACTACCCGAAGAGACCCAGTACTTC | TRBD2 | TRBJ2-5 | TRBV6-5 | -
CASSSFPGGVGYTEAFF | TGTGCCAGCAGCTCCTTTCCAGGGGGCGTAGGGTACACTGAAGCTTTCTTT | TRBD1 | TRBJ1-1 | TRBV11-2 | few
CATSRDGAPGSTEAFF | TGTGCCACCAGCAGAGATGGGGCCCCAGGGAGCACTGAAGCTTTCTTT | - | TRBJ1-1 | TRBV15 | -
CASSFDLGLRPLHF | TGTGCCAGCAGCTTCGACTTGGGTTTAAGGCCCCTCCACTTT | - | TRBJ1-6 | TRBV5-5 | -
CASSWEGRAGIEQYF | TGTGCCAGCAGTTGGGAGGGACGGGCGGGAATCGAGCAGTACTTC | TRBD2 | TRBJ2-7 | TRBV27 | -
CASSYSTSSYGYTF | TGTGCCAGCAGTTACTCGACCAGCTCCTATGGCTACACCTTC | - | TRBJ1-2 | TRBV6-5 | -
CATLPANTGELFF | TGTGCTACTCTCCCGGCGAACACCGGGGAGCTGTTTTTT | - | TRBJ2-2 | TRBV12-5 | few